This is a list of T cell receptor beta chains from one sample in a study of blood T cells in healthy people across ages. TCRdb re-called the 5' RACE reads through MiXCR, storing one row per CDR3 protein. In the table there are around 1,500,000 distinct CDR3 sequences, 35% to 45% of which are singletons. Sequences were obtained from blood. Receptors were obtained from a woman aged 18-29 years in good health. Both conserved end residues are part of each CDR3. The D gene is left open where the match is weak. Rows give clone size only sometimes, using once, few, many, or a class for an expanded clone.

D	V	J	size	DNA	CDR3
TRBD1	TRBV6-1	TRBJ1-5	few	TGTGCCAGCAGTGACGGGACAGGAGGCTATCAGCCCCAGCATTTT	CASSDGTGGYQPQHF
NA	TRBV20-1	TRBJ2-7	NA	TGCAGTGCTAGAAGACCGGGACTGACCTACGAGCAGTACTTC	CSARRPGLTYEQYF
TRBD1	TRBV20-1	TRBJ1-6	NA	TGCGGTGCTAAGGACAGGGGTGAGAGGTCACCCCTCCACTTT	CGAKDRGERSPLHF
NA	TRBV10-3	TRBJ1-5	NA	TGTGCCATCAGTGATGGAGGGGCAAGCAATCAGCCCCAGCATTTT	CAISDGGASNQPQHF
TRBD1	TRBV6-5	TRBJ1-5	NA	TGTGCCAGCAGACTAGACAGGGCCCCCAATCAGCCCCAGCATTTT	CASRLDRAPNQPQHF
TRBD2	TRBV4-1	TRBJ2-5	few	TGCGCCAGCAGCCAAGATCCCCCCCTGCTAGCGGGAGGGGTACAAGAGACCCAGTACTTC	CASSQDPPLLAGGVQETQYF
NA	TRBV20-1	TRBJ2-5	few	TGCAGTGCTTTCACCCGCCTTATGGAGACCCAGTACTTC	CSAFTRLMETQYF
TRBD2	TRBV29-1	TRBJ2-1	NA	TGCAGCGTTGAAGACCTGGGACTAGCGGGAGCTAAGCAGTTCTTC	CSVEDLGLAGAKQFF
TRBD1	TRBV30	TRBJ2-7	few	TGTGCCTCCGACAGGGCCTACGAGCAGTACTTC	CASDRAYEQYF
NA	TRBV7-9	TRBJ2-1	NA	TGTGCCAGCAGCTTAGAGGCAGGGGTATTCCACGAGCAGTTCTTC	CASSLEAGVFHEQFF
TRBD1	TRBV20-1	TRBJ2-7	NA	TGCAGTGCCAGGGGGTCAGGGAGTGGGCAGTTCTACGAGCAGTACTTC	CSARGSGSGQFYEQYF
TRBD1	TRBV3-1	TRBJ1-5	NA	TGTGCCAGCAGCCAAGACCCCTCCGGGACAGGTAATCAGCCCCAGCATTTT	CASSQDPSGTGNQPQHF
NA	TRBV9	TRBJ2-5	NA	TGTGTCAGCAGCCTCCTGGGGGGTCAAGAGACCCAGTACTTC	CVSSLLGGQETQYF
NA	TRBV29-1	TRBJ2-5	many	TGCAGCGTCATGACAGGCCAAGAGACCCAGTACTTC	CSVMTGQETQYF
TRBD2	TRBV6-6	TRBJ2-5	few	TGTGCCAGCAGGAGTAGCGGGGGGGCTGGAGAGACCCAGTACTTC	CASRSSGGAGETQYF
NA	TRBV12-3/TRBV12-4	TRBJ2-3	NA	TGTGCCAGCAGCAACAGAGAAAACACAGATACGCAGTATTTT	CASSNRENTDTQYF
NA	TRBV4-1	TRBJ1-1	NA	TGCGCCAGCAGCCAGGGGGACCGGAGCACTGAAGCTTTCTTT	CASSQGDRSTEAFF
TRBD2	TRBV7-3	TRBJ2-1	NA	TGTGCCAGCAGCTTACCCAGCGGGGGGGGCAATGAGCAGTTCTTC	CASSLPSGGGNEQFF
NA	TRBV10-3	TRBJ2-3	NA	TGTGCCATCAGTGGGGGGACAACCACAGATACGCAGTATTTT	CAISGGTTTDTQYF